This note documents a single TCR beta chain sequence. Its antigen is as yet unknown. Patients were left out if they had other autoimmune diseases, uncontrolled infections, pregnancy or lactation. The diagnosis combined clinical symptoms, thyroxine, TRAb, thyroid ultrasound and orbital computed tomography scans. The entry originates in a study of Graves' ophthalmopathy and Graves' hyperthyroidism. Trimming cost V 6 bases and J 2 bases, with 13 bases left between them. The CDR3 length is 14 residues. Study results and limitations: Ophthalmopathy and stable hyperthyroidism were discriminated by a 13-signature model, with about 90% sensitivity and about 82% specificity. Appearing in blood as well were most expanded thyroid clonotypes above 0.001 frequency.

RNA served as the template for amplifying TCR beta CDR3 regions. An opening RT-PCR round employed HTBI primers and preceded a second-round multiplex PCR. Each CDR3 protein is one row after TCRdb ran MiXCR on the multiplex PCR reads. In the table there are approximately 460,000 distinct CDR3 sequences, about 15% of which are singletons. The TCR was taken from a woman between 25 and 40 years old with Graves' ophthalmopathy. Input material: blood. The chain has TRBV12-3 or TRBV12-4 and TRBJ2-5; D is perhaps TRBD2 (5 bases). The CDR3 bases are TGTGCCAGCAGGTTGGGGAGCGTTCAAGAGACCCAGTACTTC. Its protein product is CASRLGSVQETQYF.